These T cell receptor beta chains were read from a single sample in a study of shared clonotypes between healthy human individuals. Produced via immunoSEQ multiplex PCR; TCRdb's table is partial and in-frame only. In the table there are around 1,900,000 clones, about 93% of which are singletons. Sequencing was carried out using naive CD8+ T cells from PBMCs. Receptors were obtained from a man younger than 30 in good health. Some clones in this sample may be carry-over from other donors' samples. CDR3s include the opening cysteine and the closing phenylalanine or tryptophan. Fields, in order: D gene, clone size, J gene, CDR3 length, V gene, CDR3 DNA, CDR3 protein. D genes are given only for firm matches. Not all rows give a size; the values are once, few, many and, for expanded clones, a class.

d_gene: -; abundance: -; j_gene: TRBJ2-7; len: 14; v_gene: TRBV28; CDR3nt: TGTGCCAGCAGTTTAGGGATTACCGGGGGCGAGCAGTACTTC; CDR3aa: CASSLGITGGEQYF
d_gene: -; abundance: -; j_gene: TRBJ1-1; len: 13; v_gene: TRBV11-2; CDR3nt: TGTGCCAGCAGCTCGCCCGCAACCACTGAAGCTTTCTTT; CDR3aa: CASSSPATTEAFF
d_gene: -; abundance: -; j_gene: TRBJ2-5; len: 13; v_gene: TRBV7-6; CDR3nt: TGTGCCAGCAGCCAGACTAGGATCGAGACCCAGTACTTC; CDR3aa: CASSQTRIETQYF
d_gene: TRBD1; abundance: -; j_gene: TRBJ1-2; len: 16; v_gene: TRBV19; CDR3nt: TGTGCCAGTAGTACCTTAGGACAGGGGCACGACTATGGCTACACCTTC; CDR3aa: CASSTLGQGHDYGYTF
d_gene: -; abundance: -; j_gene: TRBJ2-1; len: 17; v_gene: TRBV27; CDR3nt: TGTGCCAGCAGCCTAACCAGGGACGGCCTTTTGAACAATGAGCAGTTCTTC; CDR3aa: CASSLTRDGLLNNEQFF
d_gene: -; abundance: -; j_gene: TRBJ2-6; len: 19; v_gene: TRBV4-1; CDR3nt: TGCGCCAGCAGCCCACTAGCCCGAGGACCAGGCACTGGGGCCAACGTCCTGACTTTC; CDR3aa: CASSPLARGPGTGANVLTF
d_gene: TRBD1; abundance: -; j_gene: TRBJ1-2; len: 17; v_gene: TRBV27; CDR3nt: TGTGCCAGCAGCCCCTCTCTCCCGGGACAGGGGAACTATGGCTACACCTTC; CDR3aa: CASSPSLPGQGNYGYTF
d_gene: TRBD1; abundance: -; j_gene: TRBJ2-2; len: 14; v_gene: TRBV28; CDR3nt: TGTGCCAGTAAGACAGGGACGAACACCGGGGAGCTGTTTTTT; CDR3aa: CASKTGTNTGELFF
d_gene: -; abundance: -; j_gene: TRBJ1-3; len: 11; v_gene: TRBV9; CDR3nt: TGTGCCAGCGGTCCGGGAAACACCATATATTTT; CDR3aa: CASGPGNTIYF
d_gene: TRBD2; abundance: -; j_gene: TRBJ2-1; len: 18; v_gene: TRBV10-3; CDR3nt: TGTGCCATTGCGGGCGGGACTAGCGGGCGGAGCTCCTACAATGAGCAGTTCTTC; CDR3aa: CAIAGGTSGRSSYNEQFF
d_gene: -; abundance: once; j_gene: TRBJ2-7; len: 13; v_gene: TRBV11-3; CDR3nt: TGTGCCAGCAGCTCCTGGGGAGACGGCGAGCAGTACTTC; CDR3aa: CASSSWGDGEQYF
d_gene: TRBD1; abundance: once; j_gene: TRBJ1-2; len: 14; v_gene: TRBV9; CDR3nt: TGTGCCAGCAGCGTTACAGGGGTTAACTATGGCTACACCTTC; CDR3aa: CASSVTGVNYGYTF
d_gene: TRBD2; abundance: -; j_gene: TRBJ2-5; len: 17; v_gene: TRBV4-3; CDR3nt: TGCGCCAGCAGCCAAGAGCGGGGGGCGAGGTACCAAGAGACCCAGTACTTC; CDR3aa: CASSQERGARYQETQYF
d_gene: -; abundance: -; j_gene: TRBJ2-7; len: 14; v_gene: TRBV27; CDR3nt: TGTGCCAGCAGTCCGTGGGTGGGGGTCGACGAGCAGTACTTC; CDR3aa: CASSPWVGVDEQYF
d_gene: TRBD2; abundance: -; j_gene: TRBJ2-1; len: 18; v_gene: TRBV12-5; CDR3nt: TGTGCTAGTGGTTTGGTAACCCCTAGCGGGAGGACGACGGATGAGCAGTTCTTC; CDR3aa: CASGLVTPSGRTTDEQFF
d_gene: -; abundance: -; j_gene: TRBJ1-1; len: 15; v_gene: TRBV4-3; CDR3nt: TGCGCCAGCAGCCAAGTCTATGCAGGGAACACTGAAGCTTTCTTT; CDR3aa: CASSQVYAGNTEAFF
d_gene: -; abundance: -; j_gene: TRBJ2-7; len: 11; v_gene: TRBV5-1; CDR3nt: TGCGCCAGCAGCGATGGGGGAGAGCAGTACTTC; CDR3aa: CASSDGGEQYF